This note documents a single T cell receptor (beta chain) sequence. Some clones are missing from TCRdb's copy, which holds only in-frame ones; the method was immunoSEQ multiplex PCR. The sample contains 70,000 to 95,000 clones, about 80% of which appear only once. Germline loops: CDR1 KGHSY, CDR2 FQNENV. V gave up 4 bases and J gave up 7 bases, with 8 bases separating them. The CDR3 runs 13 residues. The sample originates from a study of OX40 agonist ivuxolimab in advanced cancers. Looking at the study overall: Every patient in dose escalation had hepatocellular carcinoma, melanoma, renal cell or head and neck cancer.

The origin of this receptor is an adult with an advanced solid tumor such as melanoma, head and neck, liver or kidney cancer. Specimen: CD4+ or CD8+ T cells sorted from blood, collected in a trial of the OX40 agonist ivuxolimab. V is TRBV16 and J is TRBJ1-6; no firm D call. This CDR3 is CASSPGSNSPLHF. The CDR3 DNA reads as TGTGCCAGCAGCCCCGGCTCAAATTCACCCCTCCACTTT.